This paragraph covers one TCR beta chain sequence. Its antigen is not identified. PCR was performed a second time for about 7 to 12 cycles using a sample-barcoded 5' primer and a J-beta primer mix. A single record per CDR3 protein comes from TCRdb applying MiXCR to the 5' RACE reads. Of over a million distinct CDR3 sequences in the sample, approximately 26% were seen once. Between the trimmed V and J ends, which lost 5 bases and 7 bases, there was a span of 20 bases. Germline lookup yields CDR1 SGHAT and CDR2 FQNNGV. The CDR3 consists of 15 residues. These data originate in a study of blood T cells in healthy people across ages. General study results and limits: While age rose, TCR beta diversity per million T cells dropped in a roughly linear way.

These data were also filed under a second study, of T cells of mothers and their children.

The sequencing input was blood. The genes are TRBV11-2 and TRBJ2-5; tentative D call: TRBD1 (6 bases). This receptor was identified in a girl aged 2 to 9 in good health. CDR3 bases: TGTGCCAGCAGCGAGGAGACAGGATTATCAGGGACCCAGTACTTC. Translating gives CASSEETGLSGTQYF.